These 9 T cell receptor beta chains were sequenced from one sample in a study of long-term antiretroviral therapy in people with HIV. An immunoSEQ assay, version v3.0, was performed at survey level. Profiling relied on immunoSEQ multiplex PCR, and the TCRdb table lists in-frame clones only, not all of them. This table has almost 35,000 clones, over 85% appearing once. The sample here was unsorted PBMCs, taken more than 5 years after starting antiretroviral therapy. All receptors come from a woman between 50 and 59 years old with HIV.

The chain employs TRBV9 and TRBJ2-1; D is possibly TRBD2 (5 bases). CDR1 SGDLS and CDR2 YYNGEE come from the germline V gene. The CDR3 length is 17 residues. V was cut by 0 bases and J by 7 bases, with 20 bases left in between. The DNA of the CDR3 is TGTGCCAGCAGCGTAGTGGCAAGTGGGCTAGCTGGGAATGAGCAGTTCTTC. Its translation is CASSVVASGLAGNEQFF.

The chain carries TRBV12-5 and TRBJ2-7; no reliable D call. V was cut by 3 bases and J by 4 bases, with 4 bases left in between. Germline assignment: CDR1 LGHNT and CDR2 FRNRAP. The CDR3 is 11 residues long. CDR3 nucleotide sequence: TGTGCTAGTGGTTTTTCTTACGAGCAGTACTTC. It yields the protein CASGFSYEQYF.

This chain uses TRBV18 with TRBJ2-7; TRBD2 matches at 9 bases. In germline, CDR1 is KGHSH, CDR2 LQKENI. This CDR3 is built from 15 residues. With V trimmed by 4 bases and J by 0 bases, 4 bases remained unmatched. The DNA for the CDR3 is TGTGCCAGCTCACTCATAGCGGGGGCCTCCTACGAGCAGTACTTC. This codes for CASSLIAGASYEQYF.

This clone was detected only once. The gene calls are TRBV6-5 and TRBJ1-4; D not resolved. Germline V gene data show CDR1 as MNHEY and CDR2 as SVGAGI. The CDR3 covers 15 residues. Trimming took 5 bases from V and 7 from J, leaving 17 bases between them. CDR3 sequence reads: CASSRSEGLREKLFF. CDR3 DNA sequence: TGTGCCAGCAGTCGCTCGGAGGGTTTGCGTGAAAAACTGTTTTTT.

The V and J genes are TRBV13 and TRBJ2-7; 7 nucleotides line up with TRBD1. The CDR3 covers 14 residues. Unmatched junction bases numbered 2, after V lost 3 bases and J lost 0 bases. Germline-derived CDR1 and CDR2 are PRHDT and FYEKMQ (reference sequence). The CDR3 reads CASSLGQSSYEQYF. In DNA, the CDR3 is TGTGCCAGCAGCTTGGGACAGAGCTCCTACGAGCAGTACTTC.

The V gene is TRBV6-5, the J gene TRBJ1-2, with D unresolved. The CDR3 is 15 amino acids. The germline V gene has CDR1 MNHEY and CDR2 SVGAGI. The V end lost 5 bases, the J end lost 7 bases, and 20 bases lay between the germline ends. CDR3 nucleotide sequence: TGTGCCAGCAGTCGAGAACAGCGTCCCTATGGTGGCTACACCTTC. This sequence encodes CASSREQRPYGGYTF.

The V gene is TRBV7-2, the J gene TRBJ1-4; 7 bases line up with TRBD1. CDR1 SGHTA and CDR2 FQGNSA come from the germline V gene. The V segment lost 4 bases and the J segment 11 bases; nucleotides outside the gene matches: 10. This CDR3 is 14 amino acids long. CDR3 DNA: TGTGCCAGCAGCTCGACAGGGCATCCTAGCAAACTGTTTTTT. Protein: CASSSTGHPSKLFF.

The V call is TRBV28, the J call TRBJ1-3; no clear D. The CDR3 is 15 residues long. The germline gives CDR1 MDHEN, CDR2 SYDVKM. With 4 bases removed from V and 0 bases from J, the gap between germline ends came to 10 bases. The CDR3: CASSSRGLSGNTIYF. In nucleotides, the CDR3 is TGTGCCAGCAGTTCACGAGGGCTCTCTGGAAACACCATATATTTT. Complete variable domain (other parts from reference TRBV28 and TRBJ1-3): DVKVTQSSRYLVKRTGEKVFLECVQDMDHENMFWYRQDPGLGLRLIYFSYDVKMKEKGDIPEGYSVSREKKERFSLILESASTNQTSMYLCASSSRGLSGNTIYFGEGSWLTVV.

The V call is TRBV14, the J call TRBJ2-7, with 8 bases aligning to TRBD2. The germline V gene has CDR1 SGHDN and CDR2 FVKESK. This CDR3 comprises 14 residues. Trimming removed 5 bases from V and 2 bases from J; junction bases left unmatched: 5. As DNA, the CDR3 is TGTGCCAGCAGCTCCGGACTAGCCCCCTACGAGCAGTACTTC. This codes for CASSSGLAPYEQYF.